This T cell receptor beta chain emerged from a study of T cell changes during pregnancy in multiple sclerosis. CDR3 size: 14 residues. Clones were read by immunoSEQ multiplex PCR, and TCRdb kept only the in-frame ones, dropping some. This repertoire shows about 50,000 clones, nearly 95% found once; its top ten account for around 0.25%. The TCR comes from a female donor with multiple sclerosis, enrolled in a pregnancy study. Sequenced here: CD4+ T cells from peripheral blood mononuclear cells, sampled in the second trimester of pregnancy. The chain carries TRBV12-2 and TRBJ2-4; TRBD1, as called in the table, went unchecked against the DNA. TRBV12-2 is annotated as a pseudogene. The CDR3 here is CASRPRTGGNIQYF. The CDR3 coding sequence is TGTGCAAGTCGCCCACGGACAGGGGGCAACATTCAGTACTTC.